These 4 T cell receptor beta chains originate from one sample sequenced in a study of CD8+CD57+ T cells in acquired aplastic anemia. Profiles of TCR beta VDJ and CDR3 were generated from a genomic DNA template. Via MiXCR, TCRdb re-called the reads, giving one row per CDR3 protein. The sample holds approximately 220,000 distinct CDR3 sequences, about 44% seen once. Patients included in sequencing had previously demonstrated CD8+CD57+ cell expansion by flow cytometry. What was sequenced was sorted CD4+, CD8+, or CD8+CD57+ T cells (not recorded which) from PBMCs. The receptors shown here come from a human donor with aplastic anemia.

The chain recombines TRBV30 with TRBJ2-7, with D possibly being TRBD1 (6 bases). CDR3 size: 13 residues. CDR1 and CDR2 (germline): GTSNPN, SVGIG (reference sequence). Trimming left V 4 bases short and J 2 bases short, with 12 bases between. The CDR3 DNA follows: TGTGCCTGGATGTCAGGGGCCCCCTACGAGCAGTACTTC. Residues: CAWMSGAPYEQYF.

The CDR3 loop reads CASSGSGGISTDTQYF. CDR3 nucleotides: TGTGCCAGCAGCGGGAGCGGGGGGATTAGCACAGATACGCAGTATTTT. The chain is built from TRBV7-3 and TRBJ2-3; 9 nucleotides match TRBD2. V lost 5 bases and J lost 0; bases outside the gene matches: 6. The CDR3 has 16 residues. The germline CDR1 and CDR2 sequences are SGHTA and FQGTGA.

V usage is TRBV11-2 and J usage is TRBJ2-1; 7 nucleotides agree with TRBD1. This CDR3 region has 16 residues. Per germline, CDR1 SGHAT and CDR2 FQNNGV. The trim removed 4 bases at V and 4 bases at J, leaving 10 bases unmatched. CDR3 nucleotide sequence: TGTGCCAGCAGCTCCATCGACAGGGACCCATACAATGAGCAGTTCTTC. Amino acids: CASSSIDRDPYNEQFF.

In its sample, this clonotype was seen many times. The chain recombines TRBV6-5 with TRBJ2-1, with a weak D call TRBD2 (5 bases). V shed 4 bases and J shed 6 bases, with 10 bases lying between them. Germline V gives CDR1 MNHEY, CDR2 SVGAGI. The CDR3 is 13 amino acids. CDR3 loop: CASSLGSANEQFF. CDR3 coding DNA: TGTGCCAGCAGTTTAGGTAGCGCCAATGAGCAGTTCTTC.